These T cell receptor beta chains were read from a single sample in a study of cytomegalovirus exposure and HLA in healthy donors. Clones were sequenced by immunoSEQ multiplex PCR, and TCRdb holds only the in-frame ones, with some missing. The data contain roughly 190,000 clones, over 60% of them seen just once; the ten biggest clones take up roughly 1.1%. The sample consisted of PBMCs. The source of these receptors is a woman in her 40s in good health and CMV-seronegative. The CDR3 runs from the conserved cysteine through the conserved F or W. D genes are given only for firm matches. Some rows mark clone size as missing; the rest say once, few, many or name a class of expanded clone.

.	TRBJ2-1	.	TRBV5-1	CASSLDRVEEQFF	TGCGCCAGCAGCTTGGATCGAGTCGAGGAGCAGTTCTTC
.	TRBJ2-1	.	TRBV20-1	CSARAYDEQFF	TGCAGTGCTAGAGCCTATGATGAGCAGTTCTTC
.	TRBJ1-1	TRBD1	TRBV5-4	CASSLGAGGVTEAFF	TGTGCCAGCAGCTTGGGGGCAGGGGGTGTGACTGAAGCTTTCTTT
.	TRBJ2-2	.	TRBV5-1	CASSPTGITGELFF	TGCGCCAGCAGCCCCACAGGAATCACCGGGGAGCTGTTTTTT
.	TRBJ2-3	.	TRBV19	CASSRNTGVADTQYF	TGTGCCAGTAGTAGAAACACGGGAGTGGCAGATACGCAGTATTTT
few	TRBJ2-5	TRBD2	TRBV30	CAWSVALAGVETQYF	TGTGCCTGGAGTGTGGCACTAGCGGGAGTTGAGACCCAGTACTTC
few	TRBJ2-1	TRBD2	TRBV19	CASRPGIAGDAYNEQFF	TGTGCCAGTAGACCGGGGATAGCGGGAGACGCCTACAATGAGCAGTTCTTC
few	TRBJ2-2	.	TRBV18	CASSLRSNTGELFF	TGTGCCAGCTCACTGAGGTCGAACACCGGGGAGCTGTTTTTT
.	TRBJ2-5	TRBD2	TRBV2	CASSQGLAGGRETQYF	TGTGCCAGCAGTCAGGGGCTAGCGGGAGGGAGAGAGACCCAGTACTTC
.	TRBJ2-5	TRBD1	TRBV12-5	CASGLRGQGAETQYF	TGTGCTAGTGGTTTGAGGGGACAGGGGGCAGAGACCCAGTACTTC
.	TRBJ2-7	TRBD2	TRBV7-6	CAWASGRSYEQYF	TGTGCCTGGGCTAGCGGGAGATCCTACGAGCAGTACTTC
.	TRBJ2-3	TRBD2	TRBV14	CASSPGASGSADTQYF	TGTGCCAGCAGCCCCGGGGCTAGCGGGAGTGCGGATACGCAGTATTTT
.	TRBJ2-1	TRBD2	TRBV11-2	CASSLGLAGTYNEQFF	TGTGCCAGCAGCTTAGGACTAGCGGGAACCTACAATGAGCAGTTCTTC
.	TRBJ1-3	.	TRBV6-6	CASRTGGIGNTIYF	TGTGCCAGCAGAACCGGGGGTATTGGAAACACCATATATTTT
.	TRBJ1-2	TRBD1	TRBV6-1	CASSEVGQGDGYTF	TGTGCCAGCAGTGAAGTAGGGCAGGGGGATGGCTACACCTTC
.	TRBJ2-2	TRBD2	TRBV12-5	CASGSAGDANTGELFF	TGTGCTAGTGGTTCCGCGGGGGATGCGAACACCGGGGAGCTGTTTTTT
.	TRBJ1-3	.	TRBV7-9	CASSLAALDSRGSGNTIYF	TGTGCCAGCAGCTTAGCGGCTCTGGACTCCCGGGGCTCTGGAAACACCATATATTTT
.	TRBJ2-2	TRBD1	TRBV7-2	CASSSGTGGKFTGELFF	TGTGCCAGCAGCTCCGGGACAGGGGGAAAGTTCACCGGGGAGCTGTTTTTT
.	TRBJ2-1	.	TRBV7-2	CASSPAGRPSYNEQFF	TGTGCCAGCAGCCCAGCGGGCAGGCCCTCCTACAATGAGCAGTTCTTC
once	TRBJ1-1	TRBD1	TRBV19	CASSYGQVSAEAFF	TGTGCCAGTAGTTATGGACAGGTAAGCGCTGAAGCTTTCTTT
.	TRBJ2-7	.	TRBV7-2	CASSLGGRGSYEQYF	TGTGCCAGCAGCTTAGGGGGCAGGGGCTCCTACGAGCAGTACTTC
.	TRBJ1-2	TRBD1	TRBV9	CASSQQGAGDGYTF	TGTGCCAGCAGCCAACAGGGGGCGGGGGATGGCTACACCTTC
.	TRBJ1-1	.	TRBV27	CASSKDNGRTAFF	TGTGCCAGCAGCAAAGACAACGGTCGCACGGCTTTCTTT
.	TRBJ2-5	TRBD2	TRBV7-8	CASSGTNIQETQYF	TGTGCCAGCAGCGGGACTAACATCCAAGAGACCCAGTACTTC
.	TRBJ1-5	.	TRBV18	CASSTEGDQPQHF	TGTGCCAGCTCGACAGAGGGGGATCAGCCCCAGCATTTT
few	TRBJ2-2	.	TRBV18	CASSGRQDGELFF	TGTGCCAGCTCGGGGCGGCAAGACGGGGAGCTGTTTTTT
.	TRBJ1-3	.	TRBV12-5	CASGSDSYSGNTIYF	TGTGCTAGTGGTTCGGACAGCTATTCTGGAAACACCATATATTTT
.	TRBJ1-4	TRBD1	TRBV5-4	CASSSSGTGVEKLFF	TGTGCCAGCTCGTCTTCCGGGACAGGGGTCGAAAAACTGTTTTTT
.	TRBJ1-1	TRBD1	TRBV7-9	CASSFDTGGARTEAFF	TGTGCCAGCAGCTTTGATACAGGGGGCGCCCGGACTGAAGCTTTCTTT
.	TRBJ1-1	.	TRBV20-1	CSVLVDTEAFF	TGCAGTGTCCTAGTCGACACTGAAGCTTTCTTT
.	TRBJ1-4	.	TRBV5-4	CASSPVGAPGEKLFF	TGTGCCAGCAGCCCCGTGGGGGCCCCTGGTGAAAAACTGTTTTTT
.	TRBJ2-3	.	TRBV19	CASSIGTTIALPDTQYF	TGTGCCAGTAGTATAGGTACCACAATAGCATTGCCAGATACGCAGTATTTT
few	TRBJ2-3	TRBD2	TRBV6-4	CASSDSTSGSTDTQYF	TGTGCCAGCAGTGACTCGACTAGCGGGAGCACAGATACGCAGTATTTT
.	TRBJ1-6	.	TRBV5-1	CASSLEGSSPLHF	TGCGCCAGCAGCTTGGAAGGGAGTTCACCCCTCCACTTT
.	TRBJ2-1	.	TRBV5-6	CASSTFAGIYNEQFF	TGTGCCAGCAGTACCTTCGCGGGGATCTACAATGAGCAGTTCTTC
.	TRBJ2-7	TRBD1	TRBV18	CASSPIQGAGEQYF	TGTGCCAGCTCACCGATTCAGGGGGCGGGCGAGCAGTACTTC
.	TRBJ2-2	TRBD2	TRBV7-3	CASSLISPSGAGELFF	TGTGCCAGCAGCTTAATATCCCCTAGCGGGGCCGGGGAGCTGTTTTTT
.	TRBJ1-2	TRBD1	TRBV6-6	CASSTGGWAGYTF	TGTGCCAGCAGCACAGGGGGCTGGGCTGGCTACACCTTC
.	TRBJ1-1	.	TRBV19	CASSRERTAMNTEAFF	TGTGCCAGTAGTCGAGAGCGGACAGCAATGAACACTGAAGCTTTCTTT